The 17 T cell receptor beta chains below were found in one sample sequenced in a study of neurological immune-mediated disorders. TCRdb re-called the 5' RACE reads through MiXCR, storing one row per CDR3 protein. The data contain more than 45,000 distinct CDR3 sequences, 9.5% to 12% of them singletons. The sequencing sample was made of PBMCs. The receptors stem from a man aged 55-75 years in good health.

This clonotype showed up many times. The chain couples TRBV12-3 or TRBV12-4 to TRBJ2-5; TRBD2 matches 7 bases. CDR3 size: 13 residues. Trimming removed 6 bases from V and 5 bases from J; junction bases left unmatched: 6. In DNA, the CDR3 is TGTGCCAGCAGGGGACTACCTGGGGAGACCCAGTACTTC. It specifies CASRGLPGETQYF.

This clonotype was seen only a few times. This rearrangement joins TRBV29-1 to TRBJ2-5; D ambiguous. The CDR3 totals 12 residues. Germline CDR1 and CDR2: SQVTM and ANQGSEA. Trimming pared 3 bases from V and 0 bases from J, leaving 5 bases between. The CDR3 nucleotides are TGCAGCGTTGAGCGGTACCAAGAGACCCAGTACTTC. Its protein is CSVERYQETQYF.

This clonotype came up many times. The chain recombines TRBV15 with TRBJ1-5, with TRBD1 identical over 7 bases. The V and J ends lost 9 bases and 8 bases, in that order; junction bases with no gene match: 7. The CDR3 runs 12 residues. From germline, CDR1 is LNHNV and CDR2 YYDKDF (reference sequence). CDR3 coding DNA: TGTGCCACTAGTAAAACAGGGGAGCCCCAGCATTTT. The encoded protein is CATSKTGEPQHF.

This clonotype was detected ten times or more. The V call is TRBV12-3 or TRBV12-4, the J call TRBJ2-2; 10 bases map to TRBD1. Losses at the gene ends were 7 bases for V and 5 bases for J; bases not matched to a gene: 4. This CDR3 spans 14 amino acids. The CDR3 bases are TGTGCCAGCACCGGACAGGGGGGAACCGGGGAGCTGTTTTTT. Amino acids: CASTGQGGTGELFF.

In this sample, this clonotype turned up many times. V is TRBV12-3 or TRBV12-4 and J is TRBJ2-1; 10 bases align to TRBD1. This CDR3 comprises 15 residues. V shed 4 bases, J shed 5 bases, and the junction held 5 bases outside the gene matches. The chain's CDR3 is CASSSTGGKDNEQFF. The CDR3 DNA follows: TGTGCCAGCAGTTCGACAGGGGGCAAAGACAATGAGCAGTTCTTC.

This clonotype was found many times. J is TRBJ1-3 and V is TRBV29-1; D remains ambiguous. V lost 2 bases to trimming and J lost 0 bases, with 8 bases between them. The CDR3 has 14 amino acids. CDR1 is SQVTM, CDR2 ANQGSEA, per germline. Here the CDR3 reads CSVEWSNSGNTIYF. The CDR3 region has the DNA TGCAGCGTTGAATGGTCAAACTCTGGAAACACCATATATTTT. Variable domain in full (rest from reference TRBV29-1 and TRBJ1-3): SAVISQKPSRDICQRGTSLTIQCQVDSQVTMMFWYRQQPGQSLTLIATANQGSEATYESGFVIDKFPISRPNLTFSTLTVSNMSPEDSSIYLCSVEWSNSGNTIYFGEGSWLTVV.

This clonotype was recorded many times. The V and J genes are TRBV20-1 and TRBJ1-2; D not certain. The V end was cut by 3 bases, the J end by 2 bases, with 10 bases between. Germline lookup yields CDR1 DFQATT and CDR2 SNEGSKA (reference sequence). This CDR3 region has 13 residues. For the CDR3, the DNA is TGCAGTGCTAGGATAGAGGGCAACTATGGCTACACCTTC. It yields the protein CSARIEGNYGYTF.

Many counts were recorded for this clonotype. The V and J genes are TRBV7-2 and TRBJ2-7, with 8 positions matching TRBD2. This CDR3 has 18 amino acids. CDR1 is SGHTA and CDR2 is FQGNSA in the germline V gene. V lost 4 bases to trimming and J lost 2 bases; unmatched junction nucleotides: 16. The CDR3 nucleotides read TGTGCCAGCAGCTCTCGGGGGGGCTTGCGGGGGCGGACCTACGAGCAGTACTTC. It codes for CASSSRGGLRGRTYEQYF.

This clonotype occurred many times. The genes are TRBV5-1 and TRBJ2-5; 13 bases agree with TRBD2. This CDR3 comprises 15 residues. The ends lost 4 bases at V and 3 bases at J; junction bases unmatched: 3. Germline-derived CDR1 and CDR2 are SGHRS and YFSETQ. The CDR3, as DNA: TGCGCCAGCAGCATCGGGACTAGCGGGGAAGAGACCCAGTACTTC. Translating it yields CASSIGTSGEETQYF.

The table lists this clonotype with many counts. The chain is built from TRBV5-1 and TRBJ2-3, with 8 bases fitting TRBD2. The CDR3 extends over 17 amino acids. Trimming removed 0 bases from V and 0 bases from J; junction bases left unmatched: 6. The V gene's germline CDR1 is SGHRS and CDR2 YFSETQ. CDR3 sequence: CASSLANSGTSTDTQYF. CDR3 DNA: TGCGCCAGCAGCTTGGCGAATAGCGGGACAAGCACAGATACGCAGTATTTT.

There are a few counts of this clonotype. CDR3 bases: TGTGCCACCAGCGTGGGGGTAAGGGAAACTGAAGCTTTCTTT. Translation: CATSVGVRETEAFF. The chain employs TRBV15 and TRBJ1-1; weak D call: TRBD1 (5 bases). Germline-derived CDR1 and CDR2 are LNHNV and YYDKDF (reference sequence). V dropped 5 bases and J dropped 5 bases, with 15 bases sitting between them. The length of the CDR3 is 14 residues.

This clonotype was found many times. V and J are TRBV20-1 and TRBJ2-1; 9 bases line up with TRBD1. CDR1 and CDR2 (germline): DFQATT, SNEGSKA (reference sequence). This CDR3 region has 15 residues. The ends lost 1 base at V and 7 bases at J; junction bases unmatched: 8. CDR3 protein: CSARVPGQGFNEQFF. CDR3 sequence (DNA): TGCAGTGCTAGAGTCCCGGGACAGGGATTTAATGAGCAGTTCTTC.

Turning to this clonotype: One junction end does not reproduce the germline sequence, and a read error may be involved. The chain couples TRBV5-6 to TRBJ1-2; D perhaps matches TRBD1 (5 bases). The germline CDR1 and CDR2 sequences are SGHDT and YYEEEE. The length of the CDR3 is 14 residues. The CDR3 here is CASSLDQGLYGYAF. The CDR3 nucleotides read TGTGCCAGTAGCTTGGATCAGGGCTTGTATGGCTACGCCTTC.

This clonotype has ten or more counts. The chain joins TRBV20-1 to TRBJ1-2, with TRBD1 as a possible D gene (5 bases). The ends were cut back, 5 bases at V and 2 bases at J, with 15 bases in the middle. The germline V gene encodes CDR1 DFQATT and CDR2 SNEGSKA (reference sequence). The CDR3 is 14 residues long. CDR3 sequence: CSAVPGRVNYGYTF. The DNA for the CDR3 is TGCAGTGCTGTCCCGGGACGGGTGAACTATGGCTACACCTTC.

This clonotype was picked up many times. V usage is TRBV20-1 and J usage is TRBJ1-4, with 9 positions matching TRBD1. J lost 8 bases, V lost 5 bases, and 3 bases had no gene match. Germline V gives CDR1 DFQATT, CDR2 SNEGSKA (reference sequence). The length of the CDR3 is 12 residues. CDR3 protein: CSAGGTGEKLFF. The CDR3 nucleotides read TGCAGTGCTGGCGGGACAGGGGAAAAACTGTTTTTT.

This clonotype has a count of ten or more. The V call is TRBV5-1, the J call TRBJ2-5, with D perhaps matching TRBD1 (6 bases). Germline CDR1 and CDR2: SGHRS and YFSETQ. The V end lost 7 bases, the J end lost 2 bases, and 15 bases lay between the germline ends. The CDR3 is 14 amino acids. The CDR3 region is CASRPGAAQETQYF. CDR3 coding DNA: TGCGCCAGCCGCCCAGGGGCAGCACAAGAGACCCAGTACTTC.

This clonotype was detected many times. The chain carries TRBV28 and TRBJ1-4; TRBD1 agrees at 7 bases. V dropped 6 bases and J dropped 0; count of bases not matched to a gene: 4. The CDR3 consists of 15 residues. In germline, CDR1 is MDHEN, CDR2 SYDVKM. The CDR3 reads CASREQGATNEKLFF. CDR3 sequence (DNA): TGTGCCAGCAGGGAGCAGGGGGCAACTAATGAAAAACTGTTTTTT.